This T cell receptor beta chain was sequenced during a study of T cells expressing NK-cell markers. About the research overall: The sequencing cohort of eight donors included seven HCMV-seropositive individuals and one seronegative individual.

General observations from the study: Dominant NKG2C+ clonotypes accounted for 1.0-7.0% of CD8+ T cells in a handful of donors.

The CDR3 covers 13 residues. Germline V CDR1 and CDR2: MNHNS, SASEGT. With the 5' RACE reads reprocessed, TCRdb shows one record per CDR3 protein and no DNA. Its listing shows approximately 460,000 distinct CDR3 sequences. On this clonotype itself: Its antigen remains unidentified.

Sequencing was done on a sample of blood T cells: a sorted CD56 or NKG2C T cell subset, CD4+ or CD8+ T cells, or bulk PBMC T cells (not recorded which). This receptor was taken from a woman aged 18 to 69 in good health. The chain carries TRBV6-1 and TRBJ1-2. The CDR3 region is CASSPPLTGGYTF.